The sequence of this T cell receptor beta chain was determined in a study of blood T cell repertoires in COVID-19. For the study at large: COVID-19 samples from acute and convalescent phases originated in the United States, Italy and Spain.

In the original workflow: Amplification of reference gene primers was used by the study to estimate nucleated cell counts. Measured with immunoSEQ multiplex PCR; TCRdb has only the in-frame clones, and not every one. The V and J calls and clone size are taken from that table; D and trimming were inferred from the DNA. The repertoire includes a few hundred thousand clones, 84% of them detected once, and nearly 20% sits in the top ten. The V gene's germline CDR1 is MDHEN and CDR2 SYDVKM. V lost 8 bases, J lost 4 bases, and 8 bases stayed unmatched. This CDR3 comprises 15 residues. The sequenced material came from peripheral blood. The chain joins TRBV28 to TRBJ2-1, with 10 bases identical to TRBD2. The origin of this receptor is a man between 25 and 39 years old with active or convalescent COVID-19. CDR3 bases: TGTGCCAGCTCCTTGGGTAGCGGGGGGTACAATGAGCAGTTCTTC. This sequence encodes CASSLGSGGYNEQFF.